The present T cell receptor beta chain was sequenced within a study of T cells after yellow fever vaccination. On the study more broadly: Those fractions that held only low numbers of cells were prepared using the SMART-Seq v4 Ultra Low Input RNA kit. General study results and limits: A small share of clonotypes appeared in both CD4 and CD8 compartments. Any FACS-sorted repertoire could hold abundant clonotypes that contaminate it from the bulk population.

This clonotype was found many times. What it binds is unknown. This CDR3 is built from 17 residues. Trimming shortened V by 5 bases and J by 0 bases, and 19 bases separated the two germline ends. Looked up from germline, CDR1 is SGHTA and CDR2 is FQGNSA. As TCR cDNA was made by 5'RACE template switching, a universal primer site and UMIs were added. A single record per CDR3 protein comes from TCRdb applying MiXCR to the 5' RACE reads. The sample has about 160,000 distinct CDR3 sequences, about 7% seen once. This specimen was CD4+ T cells sorted from PBMCs, taken around 5 days after the first yellow fever vaccination. This chain uses TRBV7-2 with TRBJ1-1; D call uncertain. This TCR was sampled from a young man who received the YFV17D yellow fever vaccine. The CDR3: CASSPRSLNLLNTEAFF. For the CDR3, the DNA is TGTGCCAGCAGCCCAAGAAGCCTCAACCTATTGAACACTGAAGCTTTCTTT.